A selection of T cell receptor beta chains follows, all from one sample in a study of cytomegalovirus exposure and HLA in healthy donors. Sequencing used immunoSEQ multiplex PCR; TCRdb keeps in-frame clones, though not all of them. The data show roughly 280,000 clones, around 65% seen once. The sample comprised PBMCs. The source is a female donor in good health and CMV-seronegative. CDR3s include the opening cysteine and the closing phenylalanine or tryptophan. The D gene is left open where the match is weak.

v_call	d_call	j_call	cdr3_aa
TRBV27	TRBD2	-	CASSNRLADSYEQYF
TRBV30	-	TRBJ2-1	CAWSRGNEQFF
TRBV4-1	TRBD1	TRBJ1-4	CASSQGLDREWSSGEKLFF
TRBV19	-	TRBJ1-1	CASTPSQGLIRNTEAFF
TRBV28	-	TRBJ1-2	CASTPRQNYGYTF
TRBV4-1	-	TRBJ1-2	CASSGWGSYGYTF
TRBV4-1	-	TRBJ2-7	CASSQWDGSFNEQYF
TRBV19	-	-	CASSIFGDTYEQYF
TRBV6-1	-	TRBJ2-3	CASSRDGLSTDTQYF
TRBV4-2	-	-	CASSQDTSEQYF
TRBV6-5	-	TRBJ2-2	CASSYDGTNTGELFF
TRBV12-5	-	TRBJ1-1	CASGKTENTEAFF
TRBV28	-	TRBJ2-7	CASSLGQGGLGEQYF
TRBV6-6	TRBD2	TRBJ2-2	CASVSSAGGNTGELFF
TRBV6-6	-	TRBJ1-2	CASSYGGGYYGYTF
TRBV7-6	-	TRBJ2-1	CASSLAAGNSYNEQFF
TRBV5-1	-	TRBJ2-2	CASSLAGWGPGELFF
TRBV6-4	TRBD2	TRBJ2-1	CASSDLPTSGRAEDEQFF
TRBV29-1	-	TRBJ2-6	CSALTGANVLTF
TRBV2	TRBD2	TRBJ2-5	CASTRLAGAGETQYF
TRBV7-9	-	TRBJ2-1	CSSSPFSEQFF
TRBV9	TRBD2	TRBJ2-1	CASSRTSGIKVHEQFF
TRBV11-3	-	TRBJ2-5	CASRRREKETQYF
TRBV19	TRBD2	TRBJ2-1	CASSILASGAPVQQFF
TRBV5-1	TRBD1	TRBJ2-5	CASSTPGGIQETQYF
TRBV6-1	-	TRBJ1-2	CASSQTAYYGYTF
TRBV2	-	TRBJ2-7	CASSGYQGAAYEQYF
TRBV19	-	TRBJ2-5	CASSIDRDSSNLHKETQYF
TRBV10-3	TRBD1	TRBJ1-1	CAISDQGATEAFF
TRBV19	TRBD2	TRBJ2-1	CASSMSRGGLYNEQFF
TRBV18	TRBD1	TRBJ1-3	CASSRPGQGGNTIYF
TRBV2	TRBD2	TRBJ2-1	CASSEVAGVYNEQFF
TRBV28	TRBD1	TRBJ1-1	CASSFGTGMNTEAFF
TRBV7-2	-	TRBJ1-1	CASSRSTGFTEAFF
TRBV28	TRBD2	TRBJ2-7	CASSTGTSGYEQYF
TRBV7-8	-	TRBJ1-1	CASSVSGTGDEAFF
TRBV2	TRBD1	TRBJ2-7	CASNRDRGDGEQYF
TRBV5-6	TRBD2	TRBJ2-2	CASSRRGLAGGTGGELFF
TRBV11-3	-	TRBJ2-1	CASSLQGENNEQFF
TRBV10-3	TRBD2	TRBJ2-7	CAIATAGGPSEQYF
TRBV5-1	TRBD1	TRBJ1-5	CASSPGGVYSNQPQHF
TRBV4-1	-	TRBJ1-1	CASSQGKGLVAEAFF
TRBV5-1	-	TRBJ2-2	CASSSGNTGELFF